What follows describes a single T cell receptor beta chain. This clonotype was seen only a few times. Its antigen has not been determined. Base qualities are missing; no much larger clone stands one base away. Synthesis of TCR cDNA relied on 5'RACE template switching, a step that introduced a universal primer site along with unique molecular identifiers. Priming of cDNA synthesis was performed from both the TCR alpha and TCR beta constant segments. Library amplification involved two PCR steps, and the second step added sample barcodes and sequencing adapters. Sequencing of libraries was done on Illumina HiSeq 2500 (2x100 bp) or NovaSeq (2x150 bp). On the authors' methods: Demultiplexing of reads and collapsing into UMI consensus sequences were performed with MIGEC, and V(D)J alignment was carried out with MiXCR. Vaccine-responding clonotypes were identified with edgeR using replicate PBMC samples, with FDR below 0.01 and a log2 fold change above 5 up to day 15 being required. Each bulk clonotype received a CD4 or CD8 identity based on whether the sequenced CD4 or CD8 repertoire contained that clonotype at higher abundance. In-frame beta chains were kept once TCRdb had trimmed the public reads at Q25 with fastp and called clones with MiXCR. Records with the same CDR3 protein are collapsed into one entry carrying the most frequent genes and DNA. The V and J calls reflect TCRdb's pipeline rather than the authors' work. A total of about 580,000 distinct CDR3 sequences appear in this sample, about a sixth of them only once. The biggest ten clones account for around 15% of the sample.

This sample was taken from a study of T cells after yellow fever vaccination (dated by TCRdb to the late 2010s). Turning to the overall study: The SMART-Seq v4 Ultra Low Input RNA kit was used to prepare libraries from fractions with low cell numbers. To follow T-cell clones before and after both primary and booster YFV17D yellow fever vaccination, bulk TCR alpha and beta repertoires underwent longitudinal sequencing. Two healthy male donors, one aged 18 to 30 and one aged 30 to 40 years, made up the cohort. Blood samples were taken at several timepoints before and after primary and secondary immunization, and bulk PBMC replicates and cell subsets were isolated. The full study reports these points: Because the study included only two donors, the extent to which the findings can be generalized is limited. Computational filtering was required because FACS-sorted repertoires could contain abundant contaminating clonotypes from the bulk population. A small fraction of clonotypes showed up in both the CD4 and CD8 compartments, probably as a result of convergent recombination. After the booster, most of the clones that had expanded following primary vaccination were detected again (almost 98% of CD4 and around 90% of CD8), which suggests that memory was broadly maintained. The secondary T-cell response was weaker than the primary response but faster, peaking on day 5 instead of day 15.

The treatment or condition label, as the study defines it: live attenuated yellow fever vaccine strain. Two biological replicates of bulk PBMCs were collected at each blood-draw timepoint. PBMCs were isolated from peripheral blood using a standard Ficoll-Paque protocol. TriZol was used to extract RNA from bulk PBMCs, CD4 and CD8 fractions, and dextramer-positive and dextramer-negative fractions. The junction shows trimming of 3 bases on V and 7 bases on J, and the gene matches do not reach 19 bases of it. The CDR3 holds 20 amino acids from the cysteine to the phenylalanine. The CDR3 DNA has 60 bases and is translated from base 1.

The chain is encoded by TRBV12-3 or TRBV12-4 joined to TRBJ2-3, and 13 junction bases match TRBD2. The TCR was taken from a man aged 18 to 30 who received the YFV17D yellow fever vaccine. The sequencing used PBMCs, collected more than 4 days after the first yellow fever vaccination. In nucleotide form, the sequence is TGTGCCAGCAGTTTTAGGCCCCGCCCCCGACTAGCGGGGGGCCCGAATACGCAGTATTTT. Translated, it gives CASSFRPRPRLAGGPNTQYF.